Listed here are 11 T cell receptor beta chains from one sample, sequenced in a study of blood T cell repertoires in COVID-19. This table comes from immunoSEQ multiplex PCR, and its TCRdb copy is limited to in-frame clones, with some not included. The table has around 150,000 clones, over 85% seen once; the top ten hold 2%. Input material: peripheral blood. These TCRs come from a woman aged 55 to 70 with COVID-19, enrolled during active disease.

J is TRBJ1-2 and V is TRBV10-2, with a tentative D call TRBD1 (5 bases). The ends were cut back, 6 bases at V and 2 bases at J, with 16 bases in the middle. The CDR3 totals 15 residues. The germline V gene has CDR1 WSHSY and CDR2 SAAADI. In DNA form, the CDR3 reads TGCGCCAGCAGACACCATGGCGACAGCAACTATGGCTACACCTTC. This translates into CASRHHGDSNYGYTF.

The chain has TRBV12-3 or TRBV12-4 and TRBJ2-7; D is ambiguous. The CDR3 covers 11 residues. V lost 6 bases to trimming and J lost 4 bases, with 7 bases between them. The CDR3 sequence is CASRGAYEQYF. CDR3 coding DNA: TGTGCCAGCAGAGGAGCGTACGAGCAGTACTTC.

The chain uses TRBV20-1 and TRBJ1-2, with a weak D call TRBD1 (5 bases). The CDR3 sequence is 10 residues long. Per the germline V gene, CDR1 is DFQATT and CDR2 is SNEGSKA (reference sequence). The germline V and J ends were trimmed by 6 bases and 8 bases, with 10 bases remaining between them. The CDR3 bases are TGCAGTGCCCTGGGGGGGGGCTACACCTTC. Translating gives CSALGGGYTF.

The chain uses TRBV9 and TRBJ1-1; weak D call: TRBD1 (5 bases). The V gene lost 2 bases and the J gene lost 8 bases, with 13 bases spanning the gap. Germline loops: CDR1 SGDLS, CDR2 YYNGEE. This CDR3 comprises 13 residues. The CDR3 DNA sequence: TGTGCCAGCAGCGTGGACATTACCCAAGAAGCTTTCTTT. Protein product: CASSVDITQEAFF.

The chain couples TRBV12-2 to TRBJ2-7; TRBD2 is taken as the D call from the table, unchecked against the DNA. TRBV12-2 is a listed pseudogene. The CDR3 has 17 amino acids. The CDR3 DNA reads TGTGCAAGTCGCTTAGGACACGGCGGGGGGGATACTTGCGAGCAGTACTTC. It specifies CASRLGHGGGDTCEQYF.

The chain combines TRBV7-2 with TRBJ2-3; 13 positions agree with TRBD2. The CDR3 runs to 18 residues. The V segment lost 3 bases and the J segment 0 bases; nucleotides outside the gene matches: 6. Looked up from germline, CDR1 is SGHTA and CDR2 is FQGNSA. This CDR3 reads CASSLGLAGTTSTDTQYF. The CDR3 region has the DNA TGTGCCAGCAGCTTGGGACTAGCGGGGACTACTAGCACAGATACGCAGTATTTT.

The V call is TRBV27, the J call TRBJ1-6, with 8 bases matching TRBD1. CDR1 is MNHEY, CDR2 SMNVEV, per germline (reference sequence). The CDR3 loop spans 15 amino acids. V lost 3 bases, J lost 7 bases, and 5 bases stayed unmatched. The CDR3 here is CASSFGYRGNSPLHF. CDR3 nucleotide sequence: TGTGCCAGCAGTTTCGGATACAGGGGGAATTCACCCCTCCACTTT.

This clone has more than one count but fewer than ten. The chain employs TRBV5-1 and TRBJ1-4; 10 bases line up with TRBD1. Trimming took 4 bases from V and 5 from J; bases not matched to a gene: 5. Germline V gene lookup returns CDR1 SGHRS and CDR2 YFSETQ. The CDR3 runs 15 residues. CDR3 sequence (DNA): TGCGCCAGCAGCGACAGGGACAGGGGCAATGAAAAACTGTTTTTT. It encodes CASSDRDRGNEKLFF.

The count of this clone is one. For the CDR3, the DNA is TGTGCCAGCAGCCTTTTAGGAAACACCATATATTTT. It translates to CASSLLGNTIYF. J is TRBJ1-3 and V is TRBV12-3 or TRBV12-4; D not resolved. V lost 6 bases and J lost 4, with 7 bases in between. The CDR3 loop spans 12 amino acids.

In this sample, this clone turned up a few times. The V gene is TRBV5-1, the J gene TRBJ2-1; D might be TRBD2 (7 bases). CDR1 and CDR2 from the germline V gene are SGHRS and YFSETQ. The CDR3 runs 16 residues. Trimming cost V 6 bases and J 1 base, with 17 bases left between them. CDR3 coding DNA: TGCGCCAGCACCCTGGGGGCGGGGGATTCCTACAATGAGCAGTTCTTC. It specifies CASTLGAGDSYNEQFF.

The rearrangement links TRBV5-6 to TRBJ1-2; TRBD1 matches at 8 bases. Losses at the gene ends were 4 bases for V and 6 bases for J; bases not matched to a gene: 5. Per germline, CDR1 SGHDT and CDR2 YYEEEE. This CDR3 region has 13 residues. CDR3 sequence: CASSTAQGDGYTF. CDR3 nucleotides: TGTGCCAGCAGCACCGCACAGGGGGATGGCTACACCTTC.